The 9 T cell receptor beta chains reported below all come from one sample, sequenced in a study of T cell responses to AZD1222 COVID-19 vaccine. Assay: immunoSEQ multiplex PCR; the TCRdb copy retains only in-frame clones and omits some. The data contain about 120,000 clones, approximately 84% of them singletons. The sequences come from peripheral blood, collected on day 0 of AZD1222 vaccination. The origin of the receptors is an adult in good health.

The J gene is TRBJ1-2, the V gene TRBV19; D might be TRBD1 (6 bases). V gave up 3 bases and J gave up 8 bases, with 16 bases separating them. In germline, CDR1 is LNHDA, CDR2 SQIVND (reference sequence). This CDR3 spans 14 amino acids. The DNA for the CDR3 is TGTGCCAGTAGTATTAGGCAACAGGGTGGCGGCTACACCTTC. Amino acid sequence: CASSIRQQGGGYTF. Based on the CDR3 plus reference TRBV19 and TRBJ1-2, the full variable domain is DGGITQSPKYLFRKEGQNVTLSCEQNLNHDAMYWYRQDPGQGLRLIYYSQIVNDFQKGDIAEGYSVSREKKESFPLTVTSAQKNPTAFYLCASSIRQQGGGYTFGSGTRLTVV.

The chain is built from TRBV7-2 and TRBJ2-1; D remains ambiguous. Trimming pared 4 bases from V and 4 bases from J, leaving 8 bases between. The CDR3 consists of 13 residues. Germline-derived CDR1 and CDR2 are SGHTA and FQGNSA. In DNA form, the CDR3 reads TGTGCCAGCAGCTCGAGGCGGTACAATGAGCAGTTCTTC. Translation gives CASSSRRYNEQFF.

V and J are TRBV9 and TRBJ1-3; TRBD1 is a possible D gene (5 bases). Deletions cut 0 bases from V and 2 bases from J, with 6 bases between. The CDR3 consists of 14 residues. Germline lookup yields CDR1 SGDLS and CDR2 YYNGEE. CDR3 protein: CASSVAGAGNTIYF. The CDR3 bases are TGTGCCAGCAGCGTAGCGGGGGCTGGAAACACCATATATTTT. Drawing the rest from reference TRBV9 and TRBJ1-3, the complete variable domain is DSGVTQTPKHLITATGQRVTLRCSPRSGDLSVYWYQQSLDQGLQFLIQYYNGEERAKGNILERFSAQQFPDLHSELNLSSLELGDSALYFCASSVAGAGNTIYFGEGSWLTVV.

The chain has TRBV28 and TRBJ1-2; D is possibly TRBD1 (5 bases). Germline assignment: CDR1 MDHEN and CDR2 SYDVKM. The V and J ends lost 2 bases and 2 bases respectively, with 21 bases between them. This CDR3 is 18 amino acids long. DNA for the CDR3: TGTGCCAGCAGTTTAAGTCGTGGGGGGGTCCGCATCAACTATGGCTACACCTTC. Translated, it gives CASSLSRGGVRINYGYTF.

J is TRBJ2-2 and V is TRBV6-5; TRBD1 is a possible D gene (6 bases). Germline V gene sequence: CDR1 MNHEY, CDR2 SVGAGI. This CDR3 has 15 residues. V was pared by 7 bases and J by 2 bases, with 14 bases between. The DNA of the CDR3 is TGTGCCAGCATCCTTTTGGGGGCAAACACCGGGGAGCTGTTTTTT. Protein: CASILLGANTGELFF.

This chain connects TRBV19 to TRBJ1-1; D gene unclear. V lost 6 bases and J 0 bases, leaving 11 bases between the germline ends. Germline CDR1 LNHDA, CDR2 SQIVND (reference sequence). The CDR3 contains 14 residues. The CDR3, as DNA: TGTGCCAGTAGCCCTGACTTCATGAACACTGAAGCTTTCTTT. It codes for CASSPDFMNTEAFF.

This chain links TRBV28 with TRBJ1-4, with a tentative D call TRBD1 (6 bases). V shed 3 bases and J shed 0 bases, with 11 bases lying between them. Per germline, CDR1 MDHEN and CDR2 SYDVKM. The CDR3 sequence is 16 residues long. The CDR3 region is CASSFRTVATNEKLFF. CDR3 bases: TGTGCCAGCAGTTTTCGGACAGTTGCAACTAATGAAAAACTGTTTTTT.

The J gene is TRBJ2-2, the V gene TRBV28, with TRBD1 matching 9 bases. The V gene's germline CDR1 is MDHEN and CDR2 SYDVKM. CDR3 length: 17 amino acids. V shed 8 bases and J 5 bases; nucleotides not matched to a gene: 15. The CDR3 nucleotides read TGTGCCAGCGCGGGTGCCGGGACAGGGCAGCGGACCGGGGAGCTGTTTTTT. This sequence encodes CASAGAGTGQRTGELFF.

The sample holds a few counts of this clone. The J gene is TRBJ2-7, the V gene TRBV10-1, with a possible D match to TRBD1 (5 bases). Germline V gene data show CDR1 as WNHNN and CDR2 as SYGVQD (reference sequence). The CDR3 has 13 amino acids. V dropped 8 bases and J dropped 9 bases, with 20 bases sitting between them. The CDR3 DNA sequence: TGCGCCAGCGCACCTCGGGCCGACAGCCCGCAGTACTTC. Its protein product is CASAPRADSPQYF.